This TCR beta chain was profiled in a study of Ad26.COV2.S vaccination and SARS-CoV-2 variants. Study summary: A participant enrolled in the COV1001 Ad26.COV2.S trial arm provided the sample.

Treatment defined: around 19 received Ad26.COV2.S at low or high dose, single or two shots; about five received placebo; per-sample allocation not given. All samples were drawn on day 63, counting from the first vaccine or placebo injection. The sample came from a Boston adult aged 18-55 years. About this clone: Its antigen is not known.

TCRdb's copy holds only in-frame clones and misses some; the assay was immunoSEQ multiplex PCR. Among some 300,000 clones listed, 86% were seen once. The CDR3 is 13 amino acids. CDR1 is SGHTA, CDR2 FQGNSA, per germline. Trimming stripped 4 bases from V and 4 bases from J, with 9 bases between. Study outcomes and limitations: Responses of T cells in total may have been underestimated by the TCR breadth and depth analyses. Spike-specific TCR breadth was greater in vaccine than placebo recipients.

The receptor's source is a person between 18 and 59 years old who received the Ad26.COV2.S COVID-19 vaccine or a placebo. The chain employs TRBV7-2 and TRBJ2-3; D perhaps matches TRBD1 (5 bases). The specimen was peripheral blood, collected in a trial of Ad26.COV2.S vaccine versus placebo. This CDR3 is CASSWQGSDTQYF. In nucleotides, the CDR3 is TGTGCCAGCAGCTGGCAGGGATCAGATACGCAGTATTTT.